This T cell receptor beta chain was observed in a study of cytomegalovirus exposure and HLA in healthy donors (dated by TCRdb to between 2016 and 2019). Regarding the study in general: In an earlier analysis of around 540 of the donors, roughly 300 Gb of sequence data and 95 million to 130 million unique TCR beta sequences from about 190 million T cells were reported. Approximately 300 gigabases of sequencing data and 70 million to 100 million unique TCR sequences made up an early release that covered around 640 HLA-typed donors. Of the approximately 400 genotyped donors, roughly 80% fell in the genetic ancestry cluster associated with self-reported Caucasian donors. The study aimed to test whether cataloging public T cell receptors could reveal signatures of past pathogen exposure. The T cell repertoires of 550 to 850 subjects were profiled by immunosequencing and related to cytomegalovirus serostatus. Besides the first cohort of 550 to 750 subjects, a separate validation cohort made up of 120 different subjects was used. To predict cytomegalovirus infection status, the study brought together high-throughput TCR immunosequencing, statistical association of individual TCRs with disease status, and machine learning. To study patterns of TCR occurrence, a later analysis re-analyzed previously published TCR beta repertoires from more than 550 donors and added high-resolution HLA genotyping. Rather than using new phenotypic data, the later analysis identified candidate immune exposures from TCR beta sequences and from how often those sequences occurred across donors. An earlier analysis of more than 450 of the donors used high-throughput TCR beta sequencing to judge whether each TCR beta V gene segment behaved as functional or pseudogenic. Alongside the repertoire data, information on donor age, sex, ethnicity and CMV serostatus was compiled. Genome-wide SNP genotypes for about 65% of the roughly 700 donors were used in a later genetic analysis, which treated that subset as a discovery cohort. Every discovery cohort repertoire had been produced on one sequencing platform. Class I and class II HLA loci were covered by the typing at four-digit resolution. Typing coverage varied by locus: roughly 629-640 donors for A, B, C, DRB1 and DQB1; 500 to 550 for DQA1; around 610 for DPA1; 450 to 480 for DPB1. Roughly five DR-DQ haplotypes were treated as single units for association and clustering because of strong linkage in the cohort. Among about 390 genotyped donors of the cohort, an average of approximately 240,000 unique TCR beta nucleotide sequences were sequenced per donor, 15% to 20% of them non-productive.

The research as a whole found: Most TCR sequences were seen in very few donors, while some public TCRs were found in many individuals. Several of the top co-occurrence clusters appeared to be linked to parvovirus B19, influenza, CMV and Epstein-Barr virus, according to a later analysis. Linkage disequilibrium might explain the correlated functional status among segregating V segments, but an unknown experimental factor could not be ruled out. Only TCR beta chains were sequenced in this cohort, and the absence of alpha or paired-chain data limited detectable features. Because HLA typing was missing for some donors at each locus, association tests included only the typed subset. Roughly uniform sequencing depth across donors was assumed in presence/absence analyses, although this assumption may not hold. The authors suggested that the approach could potentially be extended to other disease states and immunological phenotypes. Compared with equally common non-associated chains, HLA-associated TCR beta chains in a later analysis were more clonally expanded and had lower generation probabilities. A later analysis associated about 17,000 TCR beta sequences with specific HLA alleles at a false discovery rate of 0.05. An association between a missense DCLRE1C variant and V-gene and J-gene trimming of TCR beta chains was found in a later genetic analysis and replicated in an independent cohort. In an earlier analysis of some 640 of the donors, most TCR beta V segments were observed in productive rearrangements about 87% or about 30% of the time, broadly matching IMGT annotations. In a later analysis, TCR association rates were found to vary across HLA loci, with the most associated TCRs seen for DRB1 alleles and the fewest for HLA-C alleles. The 87-base-pair reads could not distinguish some IMGT-functional V segments, including TRBV6-2 and TRBV6-3, so those segments were excluded. In both the original and validation cohorts, the classifier was reported to diagnose cytomegalovirus status with high specificity and sensitivity. In a later analysis, most CMV-associated TCR beta chains were found to appear HLA-restricted, with HLA associations seemingly driven largely by CMV exposure. CMV serostatus was the only immune exposure information available for the cohort. A further reported finding was that TCR beta sequences accurately predicted the HLA-A and HLA-B alleles for most subjects in the first cohort. The earlier analysis of approximately 560 of the donors excluded some 15 rarely observed V segments, including chromosome 9 orphons, because counts were too low. In the study, around 150 TCR beta chains were listed as associated with cytomegalovirus. In a later genetic analysis, fewer N-insertions in productive TCRs were reported among donors in an Asian-associated ancestry cluster than the roughly 640-donor mean. The sequencing pipeline was judged likely to have produced a cluster of highly shared sequence variants as a technical artifact. In vitro tests confirmed that a few of the cytomegalovirus-associated TCR beta chains recognize cytomegalovirus antigens. When HLA alleles, especially DR and DQ, strongly co-occurred, TCR associations were difficult to assign to individual alleles.

In the case of this clone: Its cognate antigen has yet to be identified. No quality values exist for individual bases; no much larger clone is one base distant.

Libraries came from the immunoSEQ multiplex PCR assay. For the multiplex PCR, a mixture combining 60 forward primers for TCR Vbeta segments and 13 reverse primers for TCR Jbeta segments was used. A multiplex PCR assay on genomic DNA amplified the CDR3 region of rearranged TCR beta genes. Amplified TCR beta libraries were sequenced as 87-base-pair reads on the Illumina HiSeq System. As for the authors' bioinformatics: A later analysis counted tens of millions of unique TCR beta chains across the 666 repertoires, and approximately 11 million of these chains were shared by at least two donors. To remove PCR and sequencing errors, raw reads were error-corrected and collapsed into unique sequences using a nearest-neighbor algorithm that merged closely related sequences. To assign V, D and J gene segments, CDR3 sequences were aligned to IMGT reference sequences. For a sequence to be retained, at least a six-nucleotide match to both a V gene segment and a J gene segment was required. A rearrangement was called productive if the CDR3 had no stop codons and remained in frame with V and J, and every other rearrangement was called non-productive. Following IMGT convention, CDR3 was defined as the stretch from the second conserved V-encoded cysteine up to the conserved J-encoded phenylalanine. The earlier analysis of a few hundred of the donors excluded any sequence lacking an unambiguous match to a single V gene segment. In an earlier analysis of a few hundred of the donors, V segments were called functional above 56.7% productive rearrangements and were called segregating when the between-donor standard deviation exceeded 5%. A statistical classification framework was built to diagnose cytomegalovirus status from the catalog of TCR beta chain sequences. V and J gene assignment, in a later analysis, came from comparing TCR nucleotide sequences with IMGT/GENE-DB human TR gene sequences. A later analysis assigned CDR3 sequences and most-parsimonious VDJ recombination scenarios with the TCRdist pipeline. In a later analysis, every TCR beta chain was defined by the combination of its CDR3 amino acid sequence and its V-gene family, and reads without a unique V-gene family were dropped. As a way to deal with suspected cross-contamination and a sequencing artifact, a later analysis dropped nearly 600 nucleotide sequences that were highly shared and had low generation probability. For each public chain, a later analysis derived a clonal expansion index from normalized ranks of inferred template counts within each repertoire. In a later analysis, generation probabilities were computed using a VDJ recombination model fitted to out-of-frame rearrangements, and the results were checked against IGoR. A later analysis scored TCR-TCR, TCR-HLA and TCR-CMV co-occurrence with hypergeometric tests, applying a repertoire-size bias correction to TCR pairs. A later analysis estimated false discovery rates by permuting HLA or CMV assignments 20 times. In a later analysis, co-occurring TCRs were grouped using DBSCAN, with TCRdist sequence similarity added in when clustering inside HLA-allele-positive subsets. Co-occurrence clustering excluded repertoires with fewer than 30,000 or more than 120,000 public chains, plus five with anomalous nucleotide sharing. Imported from immuneACCESS, the table was reduced by TCRdb to in-frame sequences with V and J called. These copies leave out some clones; in studies compared against another copy, an unresolved V gene accounts for under half, and the cause of the remainder is not known. The V and J calls and the clone size are those of that table, but D and trimming were determined from the DNA. The sample includes approximately 220,000 clones, with approximately 82% observed a single time. Around 0.63% of the sample is taken by the ten largest.

V is cut by 3 bases and J by 9 bases, and the space between the germline ends is 15 bases. The germline V gene provides CDR1 KGHSH and CDR2 LQKENI. The CDR3 covers 14 residues, taking in both the cysteine and the phenylalanine. The kept DNA is CDR3 alone, 42 bases in frame from the first base. The cohort consisted of 600 to 750 healthy bone marrow donors. Cohort members were all nominally healthy when sampled, although unrecorded immune exposures were likely present. The donor tested CMV seronegative and was one of the 352 seronegative cohort members. A peripheral blood sample was provided by each donor, and peripheral blood mononuclear cells were used for TCR beta sequencing. The Qiagen DNeasy Blood Extraction Kit was used to extract genomic DNA from the blood cell samples.

The V and J segments used are TRBV18 and TRBJ2-1, with the D gene uncertain. The sequencing sample was made of PBMCs. The TCR sequence derives from a man between 18 and 35 years old in good health and CMV-seronegative. The DNA reads TGTGCCAGCTCACCCGTTGCAGAATCGGGTGAGCAGTTCTTC. Translated, this is CASSPVAESGEQFF.